The 19 T cell receptor beta chains in this list originate from one sample, sequenced in a study of shared clonotypes between healthy human individuals (dated by TCRdb to the early 2020s). The library came from the immunoSEQ multiplex PCR assay. Drawn from immuneACCESS, this table holds only the in-frame rearrangements with V and J called that TCRdb kept. Clones are partly lost; checked studies trace under half to an unresolved V gene and leave the rest unexplained. This sample gives more than 2 million clones in total; roughly 95% of them show up just once. Together, the top ten hold approximately 0.13% of the sample. The sequenced sample was naive CD4+ T cells sorted from blood. The label giving this sample's cell subset or site can be read as: CD45RA+ positively selected. The receptors here all came from a man aged 18 to 35 in good health.

This sequence joins TRBV6-1 and TRBJ2-7; D is ambiguous. The germline V and J ends were trimmed by 5 bases and 3 bases, with 14 bases remaining between them. This CDR3 has 14 amino acids. Germline-derived CDR1 and CDR2 are MNHNS and SASEGT. CDR3 sequence (DNA): TGTGCCAGCAGTCTAAATTCAATCGGCTACGAGCAGTACTTC. It is translated as CASSLNSIGYEQYF.

The chain combines TRBV2 with TRBJ1-3; the D is unclear. V was trimmed by 2 bases and J by 5 bases, leaving 7 bases between them. The germline V gene has CDR1 SNHLY and CDR2 FYNNEI. This CDR3 is built from 13 residues. CDR3 bases: TGTGCCAGCAGTGAATCCCTTAGAAACACCATATATTTT. Its protein is CASSESLRNTIYF.

This chain links TRBV6-1 with TRBJ2-7; 9 bases are shared with TRBD2. The germline V gene encodes CDR1 MNHNS and CDR2 SASEGT. The trim removed 5 bases at V and 2 bases at J, leaving 4 bases unmatched. This CDR3 has 14 residues. The CDR3 DNA reads as TGTGCCAGCAGTTCTAGCGGGGCCACCTACGAGCAGTACTTC. It translates to CASSSSGATYEQYF.

This chain uses TRBV6-5 with TRBJ1-1; no reliable D call. V was pared by 2 bases and J by 0 bases, with 10 bases between. This CDR3 is built from 15 residues. CDR1 and CDR2 from the germline V gene are MNHEY and SVGAGI. In nucleotides, the CDR3 is TGTGCCAGCAGTTACGGGCAGAACTTGAACACTGAAGCTTTCTTT. Its translation: CASSYGQNLNTEAFF.

V is TRBV19 and J is TRBJ2-7; maybe TRBD1 (6 bases). Germline-derived CDR1 and CDR2 are LNHDA and SQIVND (reference sequence). The length of the CDR3 is 14 residues. The V and J ends lost 5 bases and 3 bases respectively, with 14 bases between them. CDR3 in DNA: TGTGCCAGTAGTCCACTGACAGGAGACTACGAGCAGTACTTC. This codes for CASSPLTGDYEQYF.

The chain couples TRBV11-2 to TRBJ2-1; TRBD1 might be the D (6 bases). The CDR3 loop spans 15 amino acids. The V end was cut by 5 bases, the J end by 0 bases, with 11 bases between. Germline V gene sequence: CDR1 SGHAT, CDR2 FQNNGV. CDR3 sequence reads: CASSPLRGSYNEQFF. In nucleotides, the CDR3 is TGTGCCAGCAGCCCCCTCAGGGGCTCCTACAATGAGCAGTTCTTC.

The chain links TRBV28 to TRBJ1-6; D not certain. This CDR3 region has 15 residues. Germline CDR1 and CDR2: MDHEN and SYDVKM. V lost 6 bases and J 7 bases, leaving 16 bases between the germline ends. CDR3 nucleotides: TGTGCCAGCAGCTCCCCAACGGGGAAAAATTCACCCCTCCACTTT. Amino acids: CASSSPTGKNSPLHF.

The chain recombines TRBV6-6 with TRBJ1-5, with D maybe TRBD1 (6 bases). The germline V gene has CDR1 MNHNY and CDR2 SVGAGI (reference sequence). The V end lost 6 bases, the J end lost 1 base, and 13 bases lay between the germline ends. The CDR3 spans 15 residues. CDR3 sequence (DNA): TGTGCCAGCAGACGACAGGAAACGAGCAATCAGCCCCAGCATTTT. Protein: CASRRQETSNQPQHF.

The CDR3 spells CASSYGTGGGTEAFF. CDR3 in DNA: TGTGCCAGCAGTTACGGGACCGGGGGAGGCACTGAAGCTTTCTTT. The V and J genes are TRBV6-5 and TRBJ1-1; maybe TRBD1 (5 bases). The germline V gene has CDR1 MNHEY and CDR2 SVGAGI. The CDR3 length is 15 residues. Trimming pared 2 bases from V and 4 bases from J, leaving 14 bases between.

About this clone: Within the sample, other DNA sequences also encode this same CDR3. The chain carries TRBV19 and TRBJ1-2; D possibly corresponds to TRBD1 (5 bases). This CDR3 comprises 12 residues. Per the germline V gene, CDR1 is LNHDA and CDR2 is SQIVND (reference sequence). With 6 bases removed from V and 3 bases from J, the gap between germline ends came to 8 bases. The CDR3 coding sequence is TGTGCCAGTAGCACGACAGACTATGGCTACACCTTC. Its translation: CASSTTDYGYTF.

J is TRBJ1-5 and V is TRBV30; unclear D gene. This CDR3 comprises 14 residues. The germline CDR1 and CDR2 sequences are GTSNPN and SVGIG (reference sequence). V was shortened by 2 bases and J by 1 base, with 9 bases between the two germline ends. The CDR3 here is CAWSFRGSNQPQHF. In nucleotides, the CDR3 is TGTGCCTGGAGTTTTCGTGGCAGCAATCAGCCCCAGCATTTT. Full variable domain (missing parts from reference TRBV30 and TRBJ1-5): SQTIHQWPATLVQPVGSPLSLECTVEGTSNPNLYWYRQAAGRGLQLLFYSVGIGQISSEVPQNLSASRPQDRQFILSSKKLLLSDSGFYLCAWSFRGSNQPQHFGDGTRLSIL.

The gene calls are TRBV5-1 and TRBJ2-1; D not certain. Germline values: CDR1 SGHRS, CDR2 YFSETQ. The CDR3 has 15 residues. V was clipped by 4 bases and J by 3 bases, with 14 bases between them. CDR3 amino acids: CASSPGGVIYNEQFF. The CDR3 DNA follows: TGCGCCAGCAGCCCTGGTGGGGTGATCTACAATGAGCAGTTCTTC.

In its sample, this clone was seen once. The rearrangement links TRBV5-1 to TRBJ2-1; unclear D gene. CDR1 is SGHRS, CDR2 YFSETQ, per germline. Trimming took off 4 bases at V and 8 bases at J, with 10 bases between the two ends. The CDR3 runs to 12 residues. CDR3 nucleotide sequence: TGCGCCAGCAGCCCAGCCTGGGATGAGCAGTTCTTC. It specifies CASSPAWDEQFF.

The rearrangement joins TRBV21-1 to TRBJ2-7; TRBD1 reflects the table's D call only, with no check against the DNA. TRBV21-1 is shown as a pseudogene. CDR3 length: 15 residues. CDR3 nucleotide sequence: TGTGCCAGCAGCAAAGAAGAGAGGGGGTGGCACGAGCAGTACTTC. Translation gives CASSKEERGWHEQYF.

The gene calls are TRBV9 and TRBJ1-1, with unresolved D. From germline, CDR1 is SGDLS and CDR2 YYNGEE. The CDR3 has 15 residues. Trimming shortened V by 2 bases and J by 2 bases, and 13 bases separated the two germline ends. CDR3 sequence (DNA): TGTGCCAGCAGCGTTCAGGTGGAGGTAAACACTGAAGCTTTCTTT. It yields the protein CASSVQVEVNTEAFF. Combining the CDR3 with reference TRBV9 and TRBJ1-1 gives the whole variable domain DSGVTQTPKHLITATGQRVTLRCSPRSGDLSVYWYQQSLDQGLQFLIQYYNGEERAKGNILERFSAQQFPDLHSELNLSSLELGDSALYFCASSVQVEVNTEAFFGQGTRLTVV.

The gene calls are TRBV29-1 and TRBJ2-7; 10 nucleotides match TRBD2. The junction had 4 bases not matched to a gene; V was cut back by 1 base and J by 4 bases. Germline CDR1 SQVTM, CDR2 ANQGSEA. The length of the CDR3 is 14 residues. CDR3 protein: CSVEVSGRRYEQYF. CDR3 sequence (DNA): TGCAGCGTTGAAGTTAGCGGGAGGCGTTACGAGCAGTACTTC.

The chain joins TRBV7-2 to TRBJ2-5, with 9 bases matching TRBD2. This CDR3 region has 16 residues. V lost 3 bases, J lost 9 bases, and 14 bases stayed unmatched. Germline values: CDR1 SGHTA, CDR2 FQGNSA. The DNA for the CDR3 is TGTGCCAGCAGCTTGGATAGCGGGGGTGTGTTAGGGGCCCAGTACTTC. Its protein is CASSLDSGGVLGAQYF.

The chain recombines TRBV29-1 with TRBJ1-4; 8 positions match TRBD1. CDR1 SQVTM and CDR2 ANQGSEA come from the germline V gene. The V gene end was trimmed by 3 bases and the J gene end by 6 bases; junction bases not matched to a gene: 0. The CDR3 totals 12 residues. CDR3 in DNA: TGCAGCGTTGAGGGACAGGATGAAAAACTGTTTTTT. It codes for CSVEGQDEKLFF.

Regarding this clone: This CDR3 is also generated by other DNA sequences in the sample. The CDR3 sequence is CASSPGADTNYGYTF. DNA for the CDR3: TGTGCCAGCTCGCCGGGGGCCGACACTAACTATGGCTACACCTTC. The V call is TRBV18, the J call TRBJ1-2; D is possibly TRBD1 (6 bases). CDR3 length equals 15 residues. Germline CDR1 is KGHSH and CDR2 is LQKENI. Trimming took 6 bases from V and 0 from J, leaving 14 bases between them. The full variable domain, with the rest looked up from reference TRBV18 and TRBJ1-2, is NAGVMQNPRHLVRRRGQEARLRCSPMKGHSHVYWYRQLPEEGLKFMVYLQKENIIDESGMPKERFSAEFPKEGPSILRIQQVVRGDSAAYFCASSPGADTNYGYTFGSGTRLTVV.